Listed below are T cell receptor beta chains from one sample, sequenced in a study of blood T cell repertoires in COVID-19. The repertoire was sequenced with immunoSEQ multiplex PCR; TCRdb's copy has only in-frame clones and lacks some. The sample records about 120,000 clones, 85% to 90% being singletons. Material for sequencing was peripheral blood. Receptors originate from a human donor with acute or convalescent COVID-19. The donor label of this sample is uncertain. CDR3s include the opening cysteine and the closing phenylalanine or tryptophan. The order of the fields is clone size, D gene, J gene, V gene, CDR3 DNA, CDR3 protein. A D gene is named only where the DNA matches it firmly. Clone size appears in some rows only: once, few, many, or a class for an expanded clone.

>-|TRBD1|TRBJ2-5|TRBV7-2
TGTGCCAGCAGCCTTACTAAGGGACAGGGGGTGAGAGAGACCCAGTACTTC
CASSLTKGQGVRETQYF
>-|TRBD1|TRBJ1-6|TRBV6-5
TGTGCCAGCAGGGGGACAGGGTCTTCACCCCTCCACTTT
CASRGTGSSPLHF
>-|-|TRBJ2-3|TRBV7-9
TGTGCCAGCAGCTTAGGGGAGTTTCTGGACACAGATACGCAGTATTTT
CASSLGEFLDTDTQYF
>-|-|TRBJ2-1|TRBV12-3/TRBV12-4
TGTGCCAGCAGTTTAAGGGGTCCTGAGCAGTTCTTC
CASSLRGPEQFF
>-|TRBD2|TRBJ2-3|TRBV7-2
TGTGCCAGCAGTCAATTCCTAGCGGGAGGGCCGGATACGCAGTATTTT
CASSQFLAGGPDTQYF
>-|-|TRBJ1-4|TRBV15
TGTGCCACCAGCAGAGATCGCGGGGACAATGAAAAACTGTTTTTT
CATSRDRGDNEKLFF
>-|TRBD1|TRBJ1-3|TRBV5-4
TGTGCCAGCAGATCGGGGACAGGAGGAAACACCATATATTTT
CASRSGTGGNTIYF
>-|-|TRBJ1-1|TRBV6-5
TGTGCCAGCAAAACACAGGGAGACACTGAAGCTTTCTTT
CASKTQGDTEAFF
>-|-|TRBJ2-7|TRBV15
TGTGCCACCAGCAGAGGAGGGGGAGTCTCCTACGAGCAGTACTTC
CATSRGGGVSYEQYF
>-|-|TRBJ2-2|TRBV24-1
TGTGCCACCAGGGCCGAGAACACCGGGGAGCTGTTTTTT
CATRAENTGELFF
>-|TRBD1|TRBJ1-5|TRBV7-9
TGTGCCAGCAGTTCGGACAGGGATGGTCAGCCCCAGCATTTT
CASSSDRDGQPQHF
>-|TRBD2|TRBJ2-2|TRBV7-3
TGTGCCAGCAGCTGGACTAGCGGGAGAGACCTCCCCGGGGAGCTGTTTTTT
CASSWTSGRDLPGELFF
>-|-|TRBJ1-1|TRBV30
TGTGCCTGGACCGAAGGGGGGGCTGAAGCTTTCTTT
CAWTEGGAEAFF
>once|TRBD2|TRBJ2-1|TRBV2
TGTGCCAGCAGTGAAGCGGGGCGGGGGATAGCTCTGTTCTTC
CASSEAGRGIALFF
>once|TRBD2|TRBJ2-1|TRBV29-1
TGCAGCGTTGAAAGGCTAGCGGGCGAGCAGTTCTTC
CSVERLAGEQFF
>-|TRBD1|TRBJ1-2|TRBV3-1/TRBV3-2
TGTGCCAGCAGCCAACAGGGGGTAAACTATGGCTACACCTTC
CASSQQGVNYGYTF
>-|-|TRBJ1-5|TRBV19
TGTGCCAGTAGTACCTCAGGGTTGGGCAATCAGCCCCAGCATTTT
CASSTSGLGNQPQHF
>-|-|TRBJ2-1|TRBV7-9
TGTGCCAGCAGCTTAGGGAGGTACAATGAGCAGTTCTTC
CASSLGRYNEQFF
>-|-|TRBJ1-5|TRBV10-3
TGTGCCATCAGTGATACGTTAGCAGAATATAGCAATCAGCCCCAGCATTTT
CAISDTLAEYSNQPQHF
>once|-|TRBJ2-1|TRBV11-2
TGTGCCAGCAGCCATACTCCTGAGCAGTTCTTC
CASSHTPEQFF
>-|TRBD1|TRBJ1-4|TRBV28
TGTGCCAGCAGCGAGCAGGGGGCTAATGAAAAACTGTTTTTT
CASSEQGANEKLFF
>-|TRBD1|TRBJ1-1|TRBV30
TGTGCCTGGAGTATTCGACAGGGATCTGAAGCTTTCTTT
CAWSIRQGSEAFF
>once|-|TRBJ1-2|TRBV6-6
TGTGCCAGCAACAAGGGCCTGACAGGATTTGACTATGGCTACACCTTC
CASNKGLTGFDYGYTF
>-|-|TRBJ2-3|TRBV9
TGTGCCAGCAGCGTACTCCCCACTAGCACAGATACGCAGTATTTT
CASSVLPTSTDTQYF
>-|-|TRBJ2-7|TRBV16
TGTGCCAGCAGCCAATCCACATACTACGAGCAGTACTTC
CASSQSTYYEQYF
>-|-|TRBJ1-5|TRBV28
TGTGCCAGCAGTCCAAACAATCAGCCCCAGCATTTT
CASSPNNQPQHF
>-|TRBD2|TRBJ2-1|TRBV13
TGTGCCAGCAGCAAACGCCGACTAGCGGCTTACAATGAGCAGTTCTTC
CASSKRRLAAYNEQFF
>-|TRBD1|TRBJ1-4|TRBV18
TGTGCCAGCACGGACAGGTCCATGAGTGAAAAACTGTTTTTT
CASTDRSMSEKLFF
>-|-|TRBJ2-3|TRBV5-6
TGTGCCAGCAGCTTCGGGGTAACAGATACGCAGTATTTT
CASSFGVTDTQYF
>-|TRBD2|TRBJ2-7|TRBV19
TGTGCCAGTAGTACTAACCCGGGACTAGCTCGTCTCATGTGTGCCTACGAGCAGTACTTC
CASSTNPGLARLMCAYEQYF
>few|-|TRBJ2-2|TRBV19
TGTGCCAGTAGCAGGGGTTACGGCACCGGGGAGCTGTTTTTT
CASSRGYGTGELFF
>-|-|TRBJ1-2|TRBV28
TGTGCCAGCAGTTTTGGCTGGAACTATGGCTACACCTTC
CASSFGWNYGYTF
>-|TRBD2|TRBJ2-2|TRBV28
TGTGCCAGCAGCCGCGGACTAGCGGACACCGGGGAGCTGTTTTTT
CASSRGLADTGELFF
>once|-|TRBJ1-2|TRBV7-3
TGTGCCAGCAGTTACGACAGGAACTATGGCTACACCTTC
CASSYDRNYGYTF
>-|-|TRBJ1-3|TRBV2
TGTGCCAGCAGTGCCACTGGAAACACCATATATTTT
CASSATGNTIYF
>-|-|TRBJ1-1|TRBV28
TGTGCCAGCAGTCTTCCCTCGGACACTGAAGCTTTCTTT
CASSLPSDTEAFF
>-|-|TRBJ2-5|TRBV18
TGTGCCAGCTCACCACTCAGCTATAGAGACAAAGAGACCCAGTACTTC
CASSPLSYRDKETQYF
>-|TRBD1|TRBJ1-2|TRBV5-4
TGTGCCAGCAGCCCAATACAGGGGGCTAACTATGGCTACACCTTC
CASSPIQGANYGYTF
>-|-|TRBJ1-3|TRBV9
TGTGCCAGCAGCGTAGCAGGCCTCCCATACTCTGGAAACACCATATATTTT
CASSVAGLPYSGNTIYF
>once|-|TRBJ1-5|TRBV5-1
TGCGCCAGCAGCCTGACTGGAAATCAGCCCCAGCATTTT
CASSLTGNQPQHF
>-|-|TRBJ2-5|TRBV7-2
TGTGCCAGCAGCTTCGTCCTAGCGAGACACCAAGAGACCCAGTACTTC
CASSFVLARHQETQYF
>-|-|TRBJ2-3|TRBV30
TGTGCCTGGAGTGTACGAGTCGGAGATACGCAGTATTTT
CAWSVRVGDTQYF